The clone carrying this T cell receptor beta chain was seen many times. Its matching antigen is unknown. The data were obtained in a study of T cell repertoires in cytomegalovirus infection. Whole-study results and caveats: Dominating the ex vivo response were TCR beta clonotypes that were CMV-specific and HLA-C-restricted.

Germline V gives CDR1 SGHVS, CDR2 FNYEAQ. The CDR3 length is 16 residues. V was pared by 3 bases and J by 0 bases, with 11 bases between. TCRdb itself ran the reads through MiXCR, one entry per CDR3 protein. The repertoire holds around 710,000 distinct CDR3 sequences, about 29% seen once, with about an eighth in the top ten. Sequences were derived from cultured CD8+ T cells from PBMCs, sampled from culture after CMV antigen stimulation. The receptor comes from a human donor in good health (CMV status not recorded). Some clones in this sample may be carry-over from other donors' samples. The chain has TRBV7-6 and TRBJ2-2; a weak D match, TRBD1 (5 bases). This chain's CDR3 is CASSFFRGTNTGELFF. In nucleotides, the CDR3 is TGTGCCAGCAGCTTTTTTAGGGGCACGAACACCGGGGAGCTGTTTTTT. The whole variable domain, remainder taken from reference TRBV7-6 and TRBJ2-2, is GAGVSQSPRYKVTKRGQDVALRCDPISGHVSLYWYRQALGQGPEFLTYFNYEAQQDKSGLPNDRFSAERPEGSISTLTIQRTEQRDSAMYRCASSFFRGTNTGELFFGEGSRLTVL.